This T cell receptor (beta chain) was observed in a study of blood T cell repertoires in COVID-19. At the level of the study: Specimens from acute and convalescent COVID-19 originated in the United States, Italy and Spain. T cells, B-cell-depleted T cells, or PBMCs provided the cDNA or gDNA that served as material.

Per the original methods: Scientists estimated how many nucleated cells there were by amplifying reference gene primers. The protocol was immunoSEQ multiplex PCR, while the TCRdb copy is restricted to in-frame clones and leaves out a portion. D and trimming come from the DNA, and the V and J calls and clone size come from that table. Here the sample spans 18,000 or so clones, around 81% being singletons. Germline assignment: CDR1 SEHNR and CDR2 FQNEAQ (reference sequence). Trimming cost V 1 base and J 10 bases, with 11 bases left between them. This CDR3 has 14 amino acids. V usage is TRBV7-9 and J usage is TRBJ1-6; weak D call: TRBD1 (5 bases). The sequence was obtained from a man in his forties or fifties with active or convalescent COVID-19. Sequenced material: peripheral blood. The CDR3 coding sequence is TGTGCCAGCAGCTTAGATGGGGGGTCATCACCCCTCCACTTT. It translates to CASSLDGGSSPLHF.